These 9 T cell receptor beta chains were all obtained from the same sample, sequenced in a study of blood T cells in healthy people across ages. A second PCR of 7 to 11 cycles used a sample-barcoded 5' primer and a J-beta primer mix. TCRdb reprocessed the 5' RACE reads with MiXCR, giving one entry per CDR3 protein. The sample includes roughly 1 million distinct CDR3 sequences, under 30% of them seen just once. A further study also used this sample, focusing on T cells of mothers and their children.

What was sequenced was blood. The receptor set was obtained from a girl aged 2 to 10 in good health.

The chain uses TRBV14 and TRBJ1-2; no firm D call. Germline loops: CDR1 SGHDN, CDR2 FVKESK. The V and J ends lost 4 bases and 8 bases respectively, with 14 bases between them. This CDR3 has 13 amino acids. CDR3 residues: CASSLASAGGYTF. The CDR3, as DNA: TGTGCCAGCAGCCTCGCCAGCGCCGGCGGCTACACCTTC. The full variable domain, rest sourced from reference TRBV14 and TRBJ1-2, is EAGVTQFPSHSVIEKGQTVTLRCDPISGHDNLYWYRRVMGKEIKFLLHFVKESKQDESGMPNNRFLAERTGGTYSTLKVQPAELEDSGVYFCASSLASAGGYTFGSGTRLTVV.

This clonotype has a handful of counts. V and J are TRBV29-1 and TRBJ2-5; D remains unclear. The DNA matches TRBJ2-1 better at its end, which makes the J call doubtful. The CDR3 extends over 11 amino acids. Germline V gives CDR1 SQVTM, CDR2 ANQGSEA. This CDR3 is CSVEGSSEQFF. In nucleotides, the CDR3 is TGCAGCGTTGAAGGTAGTAGTGAGCAGTTCTTC.

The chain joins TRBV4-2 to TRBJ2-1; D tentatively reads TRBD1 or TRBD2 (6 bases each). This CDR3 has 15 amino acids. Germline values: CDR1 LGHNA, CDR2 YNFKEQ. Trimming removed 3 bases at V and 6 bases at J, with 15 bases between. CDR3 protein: CASSQEGGGINEQFF. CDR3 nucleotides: TGTGCCAGCAGCCAGGAAGGGGGAGGAATCAATGAGCAGTTCTTC.

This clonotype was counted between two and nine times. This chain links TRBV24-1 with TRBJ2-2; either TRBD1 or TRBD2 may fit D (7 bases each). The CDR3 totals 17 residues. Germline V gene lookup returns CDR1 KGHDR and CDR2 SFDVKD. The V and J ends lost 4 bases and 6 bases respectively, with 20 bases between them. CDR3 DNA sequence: TGTGCCACCAGTGACTCTGGAGCGGGGACAGTATCCGGGGAGCTGTTTTTT. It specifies CATSDSGAGTVSGELFF.

The CDR3 loop reads CASSVREPYEQYF. CDR3 DNA: TGCGCCAGCAGTGTTCGGGAACCCTACGAGCAGTACTTC. J is TRBJ2-7 and V is TRBV10-2; a possible D gene is TRBD2 (5 bases). The V end was cut by 4 bases, the J end by 2 bases, with 9 bases between. The CDR3 has 13 residues. Per germline, CDR1 WSHSY and CDR2 SAAADI.

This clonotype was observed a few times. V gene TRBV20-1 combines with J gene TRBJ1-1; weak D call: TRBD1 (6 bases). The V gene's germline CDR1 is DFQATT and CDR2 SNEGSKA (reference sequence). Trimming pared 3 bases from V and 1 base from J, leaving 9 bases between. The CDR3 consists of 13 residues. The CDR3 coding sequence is TGCAGTGCTAGGGGGACAACGAACACTGAAGCTTTCTTT. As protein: CSARGTTNTEAFF.

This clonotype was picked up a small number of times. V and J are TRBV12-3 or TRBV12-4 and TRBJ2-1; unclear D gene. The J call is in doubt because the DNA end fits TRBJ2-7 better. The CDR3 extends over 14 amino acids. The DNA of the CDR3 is TGTGCCAGCAGCGCCCAGGTCGTATCCTACGAGCAGTACTTC. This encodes CASSAQVVSYEQYF.

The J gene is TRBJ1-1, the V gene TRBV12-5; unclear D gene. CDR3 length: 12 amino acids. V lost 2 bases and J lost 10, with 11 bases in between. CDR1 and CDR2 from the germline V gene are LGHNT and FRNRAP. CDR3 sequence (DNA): TGTGCTAGTGGTTTGATGGGGAACGTAGCTTTCTTT. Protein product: CASGLMGNVAFF.

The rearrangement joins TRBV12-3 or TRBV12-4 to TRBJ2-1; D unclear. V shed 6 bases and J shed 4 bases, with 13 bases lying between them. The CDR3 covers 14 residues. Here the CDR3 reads CASRASVGYNEQFF. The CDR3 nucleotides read TGTGCCAGCAGAGCATCTGTGGGTTACAATGAGCAGTTCTTC.